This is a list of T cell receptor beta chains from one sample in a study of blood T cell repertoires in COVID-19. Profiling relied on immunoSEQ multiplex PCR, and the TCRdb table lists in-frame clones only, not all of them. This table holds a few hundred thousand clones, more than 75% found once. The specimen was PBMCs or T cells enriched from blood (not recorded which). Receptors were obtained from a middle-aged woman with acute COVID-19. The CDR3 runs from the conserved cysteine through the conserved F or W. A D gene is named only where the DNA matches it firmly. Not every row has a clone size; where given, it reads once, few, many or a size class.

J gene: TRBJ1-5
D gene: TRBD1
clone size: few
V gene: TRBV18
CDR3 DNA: TGTGCCAGCTCTTTTGGACAGGGACTAAATCAGCCCCAGCATTTT
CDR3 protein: CASSFGQGLNQPQHF

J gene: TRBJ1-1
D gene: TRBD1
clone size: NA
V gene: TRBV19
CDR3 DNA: TGTGCCAGTAGGACACAGGGGGCGCTTGGGAACACTGAAGCTTTCTTT
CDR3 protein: CASRTQGALGNTEAFF

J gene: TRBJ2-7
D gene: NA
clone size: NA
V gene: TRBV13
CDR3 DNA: TGTGCCAGCAGCCCAAGTGAGGTCTACGAGCAGTACTTC
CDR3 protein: CASSPSEVYEQYF

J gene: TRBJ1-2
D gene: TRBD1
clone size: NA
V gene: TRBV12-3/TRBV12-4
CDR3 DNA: TGTGCCAGCAGCGACAGGGGCGGCTATGGCTACACCTTC
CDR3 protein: CASSDRGGYGYTF

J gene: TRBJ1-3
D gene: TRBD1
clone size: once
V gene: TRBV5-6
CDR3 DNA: TGTGCCAGCAGCCCTACAGGGGGCTCTGGAAACACCATATATTTT
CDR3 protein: CASSPTGGSGNTIYF

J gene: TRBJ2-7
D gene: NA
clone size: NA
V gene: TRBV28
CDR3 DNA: TGTGCCAGCAGTCCGCCCGGGCGGGGCTCCTACGAGCAGTACTTC
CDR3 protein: CASSPPGRGSYEQYF

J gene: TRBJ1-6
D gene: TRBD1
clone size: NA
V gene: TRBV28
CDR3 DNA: TGTGCCAGCAGTTTGATACAGGGGATCGGGGGTAATTCACCCCTCCACTTT
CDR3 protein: CASSLIQGIGGNSPLHF

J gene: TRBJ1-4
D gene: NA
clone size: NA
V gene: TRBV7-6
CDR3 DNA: TGTGCCAGCAGCTTAGGGTGGACACCTCAAACTAATGAAAAACTGTTTTTT
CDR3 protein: CASSLGWTPQTNEKLFF

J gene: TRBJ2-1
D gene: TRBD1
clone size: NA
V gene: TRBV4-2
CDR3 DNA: TGTGCCAGCAGCCAAGACGCGGACAGGGGGAATGAGCAGTTCTTC
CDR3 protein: CASSQDADRGNEQFF

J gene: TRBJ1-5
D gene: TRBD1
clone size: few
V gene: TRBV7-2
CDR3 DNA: TGTGCCAGCAGCTTAGCGCGGACAGGGGGAGATCAGCCCCAGCATTTT
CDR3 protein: CASSLARTGGDQPQHF

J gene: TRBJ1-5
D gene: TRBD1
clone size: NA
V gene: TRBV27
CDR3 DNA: TGTGCCAGCAGTTTATGGGGGGCGGTTAGGACAGGCGAGGTCCGGCCCCAGCATTTT
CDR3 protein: CASSLWGAVRTGEVRPQHF

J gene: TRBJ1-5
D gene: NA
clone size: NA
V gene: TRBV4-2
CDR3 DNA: TGTGCCAGCAGCCAACCACAGGGATTTGGCAATCAGCCCCAGCATTTT
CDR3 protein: CASSQPQGFGNQPQHF

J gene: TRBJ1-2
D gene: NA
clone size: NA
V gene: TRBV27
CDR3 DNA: TGTGCCAAACGGTCAGGGGCGGATGGCTACACCTTC
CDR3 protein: CAKRSGADGYTF

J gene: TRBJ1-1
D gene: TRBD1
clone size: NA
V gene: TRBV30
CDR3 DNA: TGTGCCTGGAGTGGACAGGGTCCTATGAACACTGAAGCTTTCTTT
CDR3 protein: CAWSGQGPMNTEAFF

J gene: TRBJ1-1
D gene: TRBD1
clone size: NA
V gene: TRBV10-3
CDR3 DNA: TGTGCCATCAGTGAACTAGGGACAGAGGCTTTCTTT
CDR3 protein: CAISELGTEAFF

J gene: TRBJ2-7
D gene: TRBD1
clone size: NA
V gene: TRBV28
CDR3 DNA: TGTGCCAGCAGTCGCCCGATGGACAGGGGTAGCGAGCAGTACTTC
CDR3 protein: CASSRPMDRGSEQYF

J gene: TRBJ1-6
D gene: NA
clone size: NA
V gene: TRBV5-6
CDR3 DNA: TGTGCCAGCAGCCCCCGGAACAGGGCAGGGTCCCTCCACTTT
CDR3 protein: CASSPRNRAGSLHF

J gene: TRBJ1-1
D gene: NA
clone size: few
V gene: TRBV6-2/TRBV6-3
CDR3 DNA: TGTGCCAGCAGTTACTCGTCAGGGGCAACTGAAGCTTTCTTT
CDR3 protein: CASSYSSGATEAFF

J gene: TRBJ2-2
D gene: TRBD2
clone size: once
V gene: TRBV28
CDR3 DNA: TGTGCCAGCAGTTTACTTCTAGCGGGAAACACCGGGGAGCTGTTTTTT
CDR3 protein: CASSLLLAGNTGELFF

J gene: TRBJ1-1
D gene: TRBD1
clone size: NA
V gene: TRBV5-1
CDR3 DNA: TGCGCCAGCAGCTTGGTTGTGGGACAGGGGGGCACTGAAGCTTTCTTT
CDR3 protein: CASSLVVGQGGTEAFF

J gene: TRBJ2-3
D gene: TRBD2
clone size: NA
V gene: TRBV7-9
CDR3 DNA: TGTGCCAGCAGCTTATTCGGGGGGGGGACAGATACGCAGTATTTT
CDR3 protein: CASSLFGGGTDTQYF

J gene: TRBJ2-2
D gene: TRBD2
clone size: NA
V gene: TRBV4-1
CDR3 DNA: TGCGCCAGCAGCCAACGGACTAGCGGGGGGGCTTCCGGGGAGCTGTTTTTT
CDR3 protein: CASSQRTSGGASGELFF

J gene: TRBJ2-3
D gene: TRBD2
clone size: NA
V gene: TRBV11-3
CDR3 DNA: TGTGCCAGCAGCTTCCTAGCGGGAAGCACAGATACGCAGTATTTT
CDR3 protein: CASSFLAGSTDTQYF

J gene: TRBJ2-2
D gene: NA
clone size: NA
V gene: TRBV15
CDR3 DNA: TGTGCCACCAGCAGGGTTTCTGGACAGCTGAACACCGGGGAGCTGTTTTTT
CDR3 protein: CATSRVSGQLNTGELFF

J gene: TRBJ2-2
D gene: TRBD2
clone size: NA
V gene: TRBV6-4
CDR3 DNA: TGTGCCAGCAGCGCACTAGCGGGAGCGACCGGGGAGCTGTTTTTT
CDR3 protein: CASSALAGATGELFF

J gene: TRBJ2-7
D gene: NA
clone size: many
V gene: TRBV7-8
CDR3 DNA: TGTGCCAGCAGCAACCACAGGGTGAGCTCCTACGAGCAGTACTTC
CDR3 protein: CASSNHRVSSYEQYF

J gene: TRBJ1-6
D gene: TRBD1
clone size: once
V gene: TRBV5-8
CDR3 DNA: TGTGCCAGCAGCTTGTCTGGGACAGGGAGTTCACCCCTCCACTTT
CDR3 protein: CASSLSGTGSSPLHF

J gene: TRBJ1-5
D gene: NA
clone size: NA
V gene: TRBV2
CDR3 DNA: TGTGCCAGCAGGGAGCCGGGACACTTTAATCAGCCCCAGCATTTT
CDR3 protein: CASREPGHFNQPQHF

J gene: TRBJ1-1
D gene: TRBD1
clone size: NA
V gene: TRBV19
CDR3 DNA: TGTGCCAGTAGTATAGGGGACAGGAACACTGAAGCTTTCTTT
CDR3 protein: CASSIGDRNTEAFF

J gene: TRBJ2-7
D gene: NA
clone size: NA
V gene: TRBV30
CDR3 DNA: TGTGCCTGGAGTGCCTCTACGGAGCAGTACTTC
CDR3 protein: CAWSASTEQYF

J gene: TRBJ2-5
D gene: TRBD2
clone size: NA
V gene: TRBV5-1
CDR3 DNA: TGCGCCAGCAGCTTAACTCCGGGACTAGCGGGACAAGAGACCCAGTACTTC
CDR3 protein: CASSLTPGLAGQETQYF

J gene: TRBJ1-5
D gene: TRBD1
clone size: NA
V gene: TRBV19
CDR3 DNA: TGTGCCAGTAGTATTAGGGGGCTCGGCAATCAGCCCCAGCATTTT
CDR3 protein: CASSIRGLGNQPQHF